The present T cell receptor beta chain was sequenced within a study of T-cell reconstitution after alpha-beta-depleted transplantation in children. The CDR3 contains 14 residues. Trimming cost V 6 bases and J 4 bases, with 13 bases left between them. This clonotype was seen a handful of times. Unique molecular identifiers featured in how the TCRbeta library was prepared. TCRdb passed the PCR reads through MiXCR, listing each CDR3 protein once. The repertoire consists of about 900,000 distinct CDR3 sequences, with roughly 29% occurring once and the leading ten covering about 28%. The chain combines TRBV12-3 or TRBV12-4 with TRBJ1-3, with D possibly matching TRBD1 (5 bases). The sequence came from a boy under two years old who had a stem cell transplant for SCID, so the T cells may come from the graft donor. This sample comprised PBMCs, mostly from graft donor cells, obtained 360 days after TCRalphabeta/CD19-depleted stem cell transplant. The CDR3 loop reads CASSYGTKGNTIYF. The CDR3 nucleotides read TGTGCCAGCAGCTACGGGACCAAGGGAAACACCATATATTTT.